This note documents a single TCR beta chain sequence. Its specificity is not known. Reverse transcribing all isolated RNA meant expressed TCRB transcripts were sequenced. Sequencing used immunoSEQ multiplex PCR; TCRdb keeps in-frame clones, though not all of them. This table has 680,000 or so clones, roughly a sixth appearing once. Trimming took 10 bases from V and 4 from J, leaving 15 bases between them. Germline V gene sequence: CDR1 SGHNT, CDR2 YYREEE (reference sequence). The CDR3 contains 13 residues. The sample is drawn from a study of beta chain features in type 1 diabetes. Study-wide points: Reduced insertions and increased deletions marked VDJ junctions in type 1 diabetes patients. Comparison showed that naive, central memory and Treg TCRB repertoires appeared more similar among patients than among healthy donors. Among patients with Type 1 diabetes, TCRB CDR3s were moderately but significantly shorter in every one of the four CD4+ subsets.

The chain couples TRBV5-4 to TRBJ2-1, with D perhaps matching TRBD1 (6 bases). This clonotype was sampled from a man younger than 30 in good health. The source material was naive CD4+ T cells from blood. The CDR3 DNA is TGTGCCGATGGGGGCAGGAGATACAATGAGCAGTTCTTC. It is translated as CADGGRRYNEQFF.